This TCR beta chain comes out of a study of T-cell reconstitution after alpha-beta-depleted transplantation in children. This sample's TCRbeta library carried unique molecular identifier barcodes. TCRdb re-called the PCR reads with MiXCR, one entry per CDR3 protein. Of more than 550,000 distinct CDR3 sequences in the sample, approximately 10% are singletons; the top ten hold less than 5%. V was shortened by 2 bases and J by 6 bases, with 5 bases between the two germline ends. The CDR3 is 11 amino acids. Germline V CDR1 and CDR2: MNHEY, SVGEGT. This clonotype has only a few counts. The sample here was PBMCs from the stem cell graft donor, taken from the stem cell graft. This receptor was taken from a human donor who donated a stem cell graft to a child with acute myeloid leukemia. The chain recombines TRBV6-2 or TRBV6-3 with TRBJ2-7; D remains ambiguous. The CDR3 sequence: CASSYLTEQYF. The CDR3 DNA reads TGTGCCAGCAGTTACCTCACCGAGCAGTACTTC.